The 19 T cell receptor beta chains below come from one sample, sequenced in a study of blood T cell repertoires in COVID-19. TCRdb keeps only in-frame clones here, not all; method: immunoSEQ multiplex PCR. Of roughly 120,000 clones listed, around 86% are singletons. What was sequenced was peripheral blood. These receptors all stem from a woman aged 70-85 years with acute or convalescent COVID-19.

The chain recombines TRBV4-1 with TRBJ1-2, with TRBD1 matching 8 bases. The J segment lost 8 bases and the V segment lost 3 bases, leaving 11 bases of the junction unmatched. CDR1 is MGHRA, CDR2 YSYEKL, per germline. This CDR3 contains 15 residues. The CDR3 region is CASSQRGQGRLGYTF. The CDR3 DNA sequence: TGCGCCAGCAGCCAGAGAGGACAGGGAAGGTTAGGCTACACCTTC.

V usage is TRBV4-1 and J usage is TRBJ1-3, with 8 bases that match TRBD1. Looked up from germline, CDR1 is MGHRA and CDR2 is YSYEKL. The trim removed 4 bases at V and 4 bases at J, leaving 12 bases unmatched. The CDR3 contains 17 residues. In DNA form, the CDR3 reads TGCGCCAGCAGCCGACAACAGGGGGGACTCGGAGGAAACACCATATATTTT. Translated: CASSRQQGGLGGNTIYF.

V usage is TRBV10-3 and J usage is TRBJ1-5; D remains unclear. V lost 8 bases, J lost 0 bases, and 5 bases lay in between. The CDR3 has 12 residues. The V gene's germline CDR1 is ENHRY and CDR2 SYGVKD. The chain's CDR3 is CAISGSNQPQHF. The CDR3 DNA sequence: TGTGCCATCTCAGGTAGCAATCAGCCCCAGCATTTT.

The V and J genes are TRBV30 and TRBJ1-1; unclear D gene. CDR3 length equals 13 residues. V lost 2 bases, J lost 3 bases, and 10 bases lay in between. Looked up from germline, CDR1 is GTSNPN and CDR2 is SVGIG (reference sequence). CDR3 residues: CAWSTYSYTEAFF. CDR3 coding DNA: TGTGCCTGGAGTACCTACAGCTACACTGAAGCTTTCTTT.

V and J are TRBV7-9 and TRBJ2-3, with 10 nucleotides matching TRBD2. Trimming at V came to 6 bases and at J to 2 bases, leaving 2 bases not matched to a gene. The CDR3 runs to 14 residues. The germline V gene encodes CDR1 SEHNR and CDR2 FQNEAQ (reference sequence). The CDR3 bases are TGTGCCAGCAGAGCGGGGGGGTCCACAGATACGCAGTATTTT. This sequence encodes CASRAGGSTDTQYF.

The chain employs TRBV6-1 and TRBJ1-2, with unresolved D. Germline V gene lookup returns CDR1 MNHNS and CDR2 SASEGT. CDR3 length equals 12 residues. Trimming took off 0 bases at V and 8 bases at J, with 7 bases between the two ends. The CDR3 here is CASSEAFLGYTF. The CDR3 coding sequence is TGTGCCAGCAGTGAAGCCTTTTTGGGCTACACCTTC.

This chain connects TRBV10-1 to TRBJ1-6; D may be TRBD1 (6 bases). The CDR3 contains 19 residues. The V gene lost 2 bases and the J gene lost 0 bases, with 17 bases spanning the gap. In germline, CDR1 is WNHNN, CDR2 SYGVQD (reference sequence). The chain's CDR3 is CASSERDTHLSSYNSPLHF. As DNA, the CDR3 is TGCGCCAGCAGTGAGCGGGACACCCACCTCAGCTCCTATAATTCACCCCTCCACTTT.

The J gene is TRBJ2-3, the V gene TRBV25-1; D is unresolved. Germline-derived CDR1 and CDR2 are MGHDK and SYGVNS. This CDR3 contains 13 residues. V gave up 7 bases and J gave up 0 bases, with 8 bases separating them. The CDR3 sequence: CASMGRSTDTQYF. CDR3 DNA sequence: TGTGCCAGCATGGGCAGGAGCACAGATACGCAGTATTTT.

The chain joins TRBV9 to TRBJ2-1; 9 nucleotides match TRBD2. The CDR3 extends over 15 amino acids. Per the germline V gene, CDR1 is SGDLS and CDR2 is YYNGEE. Trimming cost V 0 bases and J 2 bases; bases outside gene matches: 0. The CDR3 DNA is TGTGCCAGCAGCGTAGGCGGGGGGGCCTACAATGAGCAGTTCTTC. The encoded protein is CASSVGGGAYNEQFF. The complete variable domain, with remaining parts taken from reference TRBV9 and TRBJ2-1, reads DSGVTQTPKHLITATGQRVTLRCSPRSGDLSVYWYQQSLDQGLQFLIQYYNGEERAKGNILERFSAQQFPDLHSELNLSSLELGDSALYFCASSVGGGAYNEQFFGPGTRLTVL.

The chain uses TRBV5-5 and TRBJ1-3, with D perhaps matching TRBD1 (6 bases). This CDR3 spans 15 amino acids. Trimming took off 1 base at V and 8 bases at J, with 16 bases between the two ends. Germline V gene sequence: CDR1 SGHKS, CDR2 YYEKEE (reference sequence). CDR3 protein: CASSLNRVVADTIYF. The CDR3 DNA follows: TGTGCCAGCAGCTTGAACAGGGTGGTTGCAGACACCATATATTTT.

This clone was seen a few times. This chain links TRBV25-1 with TRBJ1-2; D gene ambiguous. This CDR3 is built from 12 residues. Germline CDR1 reads MGHDK; CDR2 reads SYGVNS. Deletions cut 6 bases from V and 4 bases from J, with 9 bases between. CDR3 in amino acids: CASSGSGYGYTF. The DNA for the CDR3 is TGTGCCAGCAGCGGGTCGGGCTATGGCTACACCTTC.

This chain joins TRBV19 and TRBJ1-1; D not resolved. CDR3 length: 13 residues. Germline assignment: CDR1 LNHDA and CDR2 SQIVND (reference sequence). V lost 3 bases and J lost 11, with 16 bases in between. CDR3 sequence (DNA): TGTGCCAGTAGTATCGAGGCGCCAGGCGGGGCTTTCTTT. This translates into CASSIEAPGGAFF.

The chain joins TRBV9 to TRBJ1-1; the D gene is possibly TRBD1 (6 bases). CDR1 SGDLS and CDR2 YYNGEE come from the germline V gene. The V end was cut by 6 bases, the J end by 4 bases, with 16 bases between. The CDR3 extends over 14 amino acids. CDR3 sequence (DNA): TGTGCCAGCAACACAGGGACACCGGGCACTGAAGCTTTCTTT. Residues: CASNTGTPGTEAFF.

The rearrangement uses TRBV5-1 and TRBJ2-1; 7 positions agree with TRBD1. Germline V CDR1 and CDR2: SGHRS, YFSETQ. The CDR3 is 17 residues long. The V and J ends lost 0 bases and 5 bases, in that order; junction bases with no gene match: 11. CDR3 bases: TGCGCCAGCAGCTTGGGGAACAGGGGCGAGAAGGACAATGAGCAGTTCTTC. Its translation: CASSLGNRGEKDNEQFF.

The genes are TRBV21-1 and TRBJ1-2; the D call TRBD1 from the table was never checked on the DNA. TRBV21-1 is annotated as a pseudogene. The CDR3 is made up of 16 amino acids. CDR3 sequence (DNA): TGTGCCAGCAGCAAAGAGGGGGCGCATTTAGGCTATGGCTACACCTTC. Translated, it gives CASSKEGAHLGYGYTF.

V is TRBV30 and J is TRBJ2-5; 8 nucleotides line up with TRBD1. Germline CDR1 GTSNPN, CDR2 SVGIG (reference sequence). J was trimmed by 4 bases and V by 3 bases; bases with no gene match: 4. CDR3 length equals 13 residues. In nucleotides, the CDR3 is TGTGCCTGGAGCAGGGGGCCTGGAGAGACCCAGTACTTC. This encodes CAWSRGPGETQYF.

This chain uses TRBV5-1 with TRBJ2-7, with a possible D match to TRBD2 (6 bases). Per germline, CDR1 SGHRS and CDR2 YFSETQ. V was clipped by 4 bases and J by 6 bases, with 17 bases between them. CDR3 length equals 14 residues. CDR3 sequence (DNA): TGCGCCAGCAGCGGGACTCTACCCCCGGGCGAGCAGTACTTC. It encodes CASSGTLPPGEQYF.

The chain links TRBV19 to TRBJ2-3; D perhaps matches TRBD1 (7 bases). Germline CDR1 reads LNHDA; CDR2 reads SQIVND (reference sequence). V shed 3 bases and J shed 4 bases, with 17 bases lying between them. CDR3 length: 16 amino acids. CDR3 coding DNA: TGTGCCAGTAGTATCTGGAGGGGGCTAGGTGCAGATACGCAGTATTTT. It is translated as CASSIWRGLGADTQYF.

The V gene is TRBV9, the J gene TRBJ2-2; weak D call: TRBD2 (6 bases). The CDR3 sequence is 17 residues long. The V and J ends lost 0 bases and 5 bases respectively, with 17 bases between them. Germline values: CDR1 SGDLS, CDR2 YYNGEE. CDR3 loop: CASSVELTTGVTGELFF. The CDR3 DNA sequence: TGTGCCAGCAGCGTAGAGCTCACCACGGGAGTTACCGGGGAGCTGTTTTTT.